This T cell receptor beta chain originates from a study of blood T cell repertoires in COVID-19 (dated by TCRdb to 2020 to 2022). Regarding the research as a whole: Samples covering the acute and convalescent phases of COVID-19 were provided by collaborators in the United States, Italy and Spain. The prospective study material was composed of cDNA or gDNA derived from T cells, B-cell-depleted T cells, or PBMCs. Subjects who had been exposed to COVID-19, were actively infected with it, or had recovered from it provided the deeply sampled blood TCRbeta repertoires that made up the dataset. A freely available public database, intended as a resource for researchers studying the immune response to SARS-CoV-2, is where the repertoires were released. The samples were drawn from two sources: the first 160 participants of the ongoing ImmuneRACE study, and fewer than 1,500 subjects contributed by 6 global collaborators. Nearly every sample came with metadata listing a de-identified subject ID, COVID-19 status, age in years and sex. Where HLA class I and class II types were available, the types were taken from metadata supplied by the sample provider, not from assay-based typing.

On this clone: Its target antigen remains unknown. Qualities for individual bases were not recorded, and no much larger clone is one base off.

Whole blood was collected in K2EDTA tubes by collaborating institutions according to the institutions' own protocols. For TCRbeta analysis, collaborator samples were shipped as frozen whole blood, as isolated PBMCs, or as DNA extracted from either sample type. Via the germline V gene (reference sequence), CDR1 is LNHDA and CDR2 SQIVND. V is pared back by 3 bases and J by 7 bases, with 19 bases lying between the germline termini. The CDR3 sequence holds 16 residues, the cysteine and phenylalanine included. The read is trimmed to its CDR3 DNA, 48 bases read in frame from base 1. The immunoSEQ Assay, a bias-controlled multiplex PCR, was used to amplify TCRbeta CDR3 regions from genomic DNA. For the original study's pipeline: The number of nucleated cells in each sample was estimated from the amplification of reference gene primers within the assay. To quantify the absolute abundance of each unique TCRbeta CDR3 rearrangement, sequence reads were collapsed and filtered. Productive Simpson clonality was computed per sample as the square root of Simpson's diversity index over productive rearrangements. The table was pulled from immuneACCESS by TCRdb, which kept in-frame rearrangements only. Such tables lose some clones; where checked, under half of the loss comes from unresolved V genes, and the rest has no known cause. V, J and clone size derive from that table, while D and trimming were established from the DNA sequence. Present in this sample are around 140,000 clones, 80% to 90% of which were seen just once. Around 6.3% of the sample comes from the top ten.

Findings and caveats that apply to the study as a whole: How much clinical and demographic metadata was included differed by source and by participant, and the metadata was provided uncurated.

The chain links TRBV19 with TRBJ2-1; a weak D assignment points to TRBD2 (6 bases agree). The TCR was taken from a man at least 80 years old with acute or convalescent COVID-19. Source material: peripheral blood. The DNA sequence is as follows: TGTGCCAGTAGTATGTGGACTGCTGGGGGGAGGAATGAGCAGTTCTTC. This is translated as CASSMWTAGGRNEQFF.